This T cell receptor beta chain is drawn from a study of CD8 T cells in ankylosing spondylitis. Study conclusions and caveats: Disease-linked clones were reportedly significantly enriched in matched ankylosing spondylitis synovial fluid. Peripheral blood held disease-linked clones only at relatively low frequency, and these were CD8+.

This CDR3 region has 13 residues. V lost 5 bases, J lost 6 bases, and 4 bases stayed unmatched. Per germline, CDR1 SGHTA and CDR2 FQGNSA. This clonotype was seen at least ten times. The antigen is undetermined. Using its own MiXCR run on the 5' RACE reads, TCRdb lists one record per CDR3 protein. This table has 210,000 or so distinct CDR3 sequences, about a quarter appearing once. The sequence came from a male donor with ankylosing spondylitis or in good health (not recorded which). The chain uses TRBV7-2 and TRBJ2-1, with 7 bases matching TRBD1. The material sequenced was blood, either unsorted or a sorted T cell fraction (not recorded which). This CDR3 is CASSKTGVNEQFF. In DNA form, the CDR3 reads TGTGCCAGCAGCAAAACAGGGGTCAATGAGCAGTTCTTC.